This entry is about one T cell receptor (beta chain). This specimen belongs to a study of blood T cell repertoires in COVID-19. In the study overall: Material from acute and convalescent COVID-19 was sourced from the United States, Italy and Spain.

Original data processing: Cell counts per sample came from amplifying reference gene primers. Some clones are missing from TCRdb's copy, which holds only in-frame ones; the method was immunoSEQ multiplex PCR. From that table come the V and J calls and clone size; the DNA was used to work out D and trimming. The data contain a few hundred thousand clones, about 89% of them singletons. Trimming shortened V by 8 bases and J by 2 bases, and 10 bases separated the two germline ends. From germline, CDR1 is MDHEN and CDR2 SYDVKM. CDR3 size: 13 residues. The sequenced sample consisted of peripheral blood. The clonotype originates from a woman aged 45-59 years who had recovered from COVID-19. V usage is TRBV28 and J usage is TRBJ1-3; D remains ambiguous. The CDR3 DNA follows: TGTGCCAGCTCACTCCGGGCTGGAAACACCATATATTTT. Its translation is CASSLRAGNTIYF.